The 7 T cell receptor beta chains given below trace back to one sample, sequenced in a study of blood T cell repertoires in COVID-19. The data were produced by immunoSEQ multiplex PCR, yet TCRdb's version contains in-frame clones alone and is incomplete. This sample has 95,000 to 130,000 clones, with 70% to 85% found just once. The sequenced material came from peripheral blood. These receptors originate from a man aged 70 or older with active or convalescent COVID-19.

A few counts support this clone. The chain recombines TRBV9 with TRBJ1-3, with 7 positions matching TRBD1. The germline V gene has CDR1 SGDLS and CDR2 YYNGEE. The CDR3 has 20 amino acids. The V segment lost 0 bases and the J segment 0 bases; nucleotides outside the gene matches: 15. The CDR3 loop is CASSVEGGSSTRGSGNTIYF. As DNA, the CDR3 is TGTGCCAGCAGCGTAGAAGGGGGCAGCTCTACAAGAGGCTCTGGAAACACCATATATTTT.

The J gene is TRBJ2-7, the V gene TRBV5-1; a weak D match, TRBD2 (5 bases). The CDR3 runs to 15 residues. Trimming removed 0 bases from V and 5 bases from J, with 15 bases in between. Germline values: CDR1 SGHRS, CDR2 YFSETQ. The CDR3 DNA sequence: TGCGCCAGCAGCTTGGACAGTAACAGCGGCAACGAGCAGTACTTC. Translation gives CASSLDSNSGNEQYF.

V usage is TRBV7-6 and J usage is TRBJ1-3; tentatively, D is TRBD1 (5 bases). Germline V gene lookup returns CDR1 SGHVS and CDR2 FNYEAQ. Deletions cut 0 bases from V and 4 bases from J, with 13 bases between. This CDR3 is built from 16 residues. The CDR3 DNA sequence: TGTGCCAGCAGCTTAGCGAGGAGGGGAGAAGGAAACACCATATATTTT. This gives the protein CASSLARRGEGNTIYF.

The chain's CDR3 is CASSAYGGNTIYF. The DNA of the CDR3 is TGCGCCAGCAGCGCATACGGTGGAAACACCATATATTTT. The chain employs TRBV5-1 and TRBJ1-3; the D is unclear. Trimming removed 4 bases at V and 3 bases at J, with 8 bases between. The CDR3 sequence is 13 residues long. CDR1 SGHRS and CDR2 YFSETQ come from the germline V gene.

This chain links TRBV7-8 with TRBJ2-7; 9 positions match TRBD1. CDR1 and CDR2 (germline): SGHVS, FQNEAQ. V lost 5 bases and J lost 1; bases outside the gene matches: 6. This CDR3 has 15 residues. The DNA of the CDR3 is TGTGCCAGCAGCAAGGGGACAGGGTTGTCCTACGAGCAGTACTTC. Protein sequence: CASSKGTGLSYEQYF.

The rearrangement uses TRBV19 and TRBJ2-1; D gene unclear. The CDR3 has 12 amino acids. Germline CDR1 is LNHDA and CDR2 is SQIVND (reference sequence). V was trimmed by 8 bases and J by 4 bases, leaving 9 bases between them. CDR3 coding DNA: TGTGCCAGTTCAGACATGTACAATGAGCAGTTCTTC. Translated, it gives CASSDMYNEQFF.

This chain links TRBV19 with TRBJ2-7; 10 bases match TRBD1. Germline CDR1 reads LNHDA; CDR2 reads SQIVND (reference sequence). J was trimmed by 3 bases and V by 6 bases; bases with no gene match: 5. CDR3 length equals 14 residues. CDR3 nucleotide sequence: TGTGCCAGTAGCCAGACAGGGGGCGACTACGAGCAGTACTTC. It specifies CASSQTGGDYEQYF. Variable domain in full (rest from reference TRBV19 and TRBJ2-7): DGGITQSPKYLFRKEGQNVTLSCEQNLNHDAMYWYRQDPGQGLRLIYYSQIVNDFQKGDIAEGYSVSREKKESFPLTVTSAQKNPTAFYLCASSQTGGDYEQYFGPGTRLTVT.